The 25 T cell receptor beta chains given below trace back to one sample, sequenced in a study of blood T cell repertoires in COVID-19. Produced via immunoSEQ multiplex PCR; TCRdb's table is partial and in-frame only. Of just over 150,000 clones detected, roughly 88% appear once; the ten largest clones hold around a tenth. Sequencing was carried out using peripheral blood. The origin of the receptors is a woman between 45 and 65 years old with acute or convalescent COVID-19.

V gene TRBV5-1 combines with J gene TRBJ2-2; D is possibly TRBD1 (6 bases). Between the trimmed V and J ends, which lost 3 bases and 6 bases, there was a span of 9 bases. This CDR3 region has 13 residues. The V gene's germline CDR1 is SGHRS and CDR2 YFSETQ. The CDR3 bases are TGCGCCAGCAGCTACGGACAGCCCGGGGAGCTGTTTTTT. This sequence encodes CASSYGQPGELFF.

The chain uses TRBV5-1 and TRBJ2-4, with a possible D match to TRBD1 (6 bases). Germline V CDR1 and CDR2: SGHRS, YFSETQ. V shed 4 bases and J shed 0 bases, with 17 bases lying between them. The CDR3 is 17 amino acids. CDR3 DNA sequence: TGCGCCAGCAGCGCCAAACAGGGATCCCTAGCCAAAAACATTCAGTACTTC. Encoded protein: CASSAKQGSLAKNIQYF.

CDR3 DNA sequence: TGTGCCAGCAGCAGAAGCGGGAGTAGGACCTACAATGAGCAGTTCTTC. It translates to CASSRSGSRTYNEQFF. J is TRBJ2-1 and V is TRBV7-2; 8 bases align to TRBD2. V was clipped by 5 bases and J by 2 bases; unmatched bases: 8. Germline assignment: CDR1 SGHTA and CDR2 FQGNSA. The CDR3 loop spans 16 amino acids.

The chain couples TRBV5-8 to TRBJ1-6; D not certain. Germline V gives CDR1 SGHTS, CDR2 YDEGEE. The V end was cut by 4 bases, the J end by 6 bases, with 11 bases between. This CDR3 is built from 14 residues. CDR3 sequence: CASSRAGPNSPLHF. CDR3 sequence (DNA): TGTGCCAGCAGCCGGGCGGGTCCTAATTCACCCCTCCACTTT.

The V gene is TRBV7-9, the J gene TRBJ2-5; TRBD2 matches at 10 bases. This CDR3 has 16 residues. Looked up from germline, CDR1 is SEHNR and CDR2 is FQNEAQ (reference sequence). The J segment lost 4 bases and the V segment lost 5 bases, leaving 10 bases of the junction unmatched. As DNA, the CDR3 is TGTGCCAGCAGCACCGCAGCGGGAGGGCCGGTAGAGACCCAGTACTTC. Its translation: CASSTAAGGPVETQYF.

The V gene is TRBV7-7, the J gene TRBJ2-2; the match to TRBD2 covers 7 bases. Germline CDR1 reads SSHAT; CDR2 reads FNYEAQ (reference sequence). Trimming took 0 bases from V and 3 from J; bases not matched to a gene: 4. The CDR3 loop spans 16 amino acids. The CDR3 is CASSLAPGGHTGELFF. The CDR3 region has the DNA TGTGCCAGCAGCTTAGCGCCGGGAGGACACACCGGGGAGCTGTTTTTT.

This clone was observed a single time. The genes are TRBV2 and TRBJ2-1, with 7 bases aligning to TRBD1. Losses at the gene ends were 5 bases for V and 15 bases for J; bases not matched to a gene: 13. The CDR3 covers 13 residues. Germline CDR1 and CDR2: SNHLY and FYNNEI. The CDR3 DNA reads as TGTGCCAGCAGTCCCCTCTCAGGGGGTACTAGGTTCTTC. Translation: CASSPLSGGTRFF.

V and J are TRBV9 and TRBJ2-2, with D possibly matching TRBD1 (5 bases). Looked up from germline, CDR1 is SGDLS and CDR2 is YYNGEE. The CDR3 extends over 16 amino acids. V was trimmed by 1 base and J by 2 bases, leaving 12 bases between them. The DNA for the CDR3 is TGTGCCAGCAGCGTACGTACAGGACATAACACCGGGGAGCTGTTTTTT. Translating gives CASSVRTGHNTGELFF.

J is TRBJ1-2 and V is TRBV3-1 (or the pseudogene TRBV3-2); a possible D gene is TRBD1 (5 bases). CDR1 LGHDT and CDR2 YNNKEL come from the germline V gene (reference sequence). This CDR3 has 15 amino acids. V was clipped by 2 bases and J by 4 bases, with 14 bases between them. CDR3 loop: CASSQRAQGSYGYTF. CDR3 DNA: TGTGCCAGCAGCCAAAGGGCCCAGGGTTCCTATGGCTACACCTTC.

The count of this clone is one. The rearrangement links TRBV2 to TRBJ2-1, with D possibly TRBD2 on 6 matching bases. CDR1 and CDR2 (germline): SNHLY, FYNNEI. The V end was cut by 6 bases, the J end by 6 bases, with 15 bases between. This CDR3 is 14 amino acids long. Here the CDR3 DNA reads TGTGCCAGCAGCAGGATGGGTAGCGGCAATGAGCAGTTCTTC. Residues: CASSRMGSGNEQFF.

The chain recombines TRBV28 with TRBJ1-1; 8 bases agree with TRBD1. The CDR3 runs to 14 residues. Germline lookup yields CDR1 MDHEN and CDR2 SYDVKM. J gave up 5 bases and V 6 bases, and 8 bases lay outside the gene matches. The CDR3 coding sequence is TGTGCCAGCAGCCGTACAGGGGGGGGAACTGAAGCTTTCTTT. Translating it yields CASSRTGGGTEAFF.

The chain employs TRBV7-2 and TRBJ1-5; TRBD1 aligns across 9 bases. The ends lost 2 bases at V and 4 bases at J; junction bases unmatched: 9. The CDR3 extends over 17 amino acids. Germline lookup yields CDR1 SGHTA and CDR2 FQGNSA. The CDR3 DNA reads TGTGCCAGCAGCTTAAGACCCGACAGGGGGACAAATCAGCCCCAGCATTTT. The encoded protein is CASSLRPDRGTNQPQHF.

This clone was recorded only once. At the DNA level, this CDR3 is encoded by other sequences in the same sample as well. This chain uses TRBV9 with TRBJ2-1, with D tentatively TRBD2 (5 bases). Germline values: CDR1 SGDLS, CDR2 YYNGEE. V was trimmed by 0 bases and J by 2 bases, leaving 6 bases between them. The CDR3 is 14 amino acids. DNA of the CDR3: TGTGCCAGCAGCGTAGGAGGGACCTACAATGAGCAGTTCTTC. It translates to CASSVGGTYNEQFF.

This chain links TRBV5-4 with TRBJ2-2; tentative D call: TRBD2 (6 bases). In germline, CDR1 is SGHNT, CDR2 YYREEE (reference sequence). The CDR3 extends over 15 amino acids. Trimming pared 1 base from V and 6 bases from J, leaving 13 bases between. CDR3 region: CASSLTSPLPGELFF. In DNA, the CDR3 is TGTGCCAGCAGCTTGACTAGCCCCTTACCCGGGGAGCTGTTTTTT.

The CDR3 reads CASRSGAGVNSYEQYF. Written as DNA, the CDR3 is TGTGCCAGCAGAAGTGGAGCGGGAGTAAACTCCTACGAGCAGTACTTC. The chain couples TRBV28 to TRBJ2-7, with TRBD2 matching over 8 bases. Trimming cost V 6 bases and J 0 bases; bases outside gene matches: 10. Germline loops: CDR1 MDHEN, CDR2 SYDVKM. CDR3 size: 16 residues.

This chain links TRBV12-3 or TRBV12-4 with TRBJ1-2, with D possibly TRBD1 on 5 matching bases. The V end lost 0 bases, the J end lost 9 bases, and 11 bases lay between the germline ends. The CDR3 has 13 residues. The CDR3 region has the DNA TGTGCCAGCAGTTTAGCAGGGGTTTTGCGCTACACCTTC. It codes for CASSLAGVLRYTF.

The CDR3, as DNA: TGTGCCAGTAGTATAGACCCGGGCGCCGGAGGGGGAAACACCATATATTTT. This translates into CASSIDPGAGGGNTIYF. This sequence joins TRBV19 and TRBJ1-3; no firm D call. The CDR3 is 17 residues long. The V gene lost 0 bases and the J gene lost 4 bases, with 16 bases spanning the gap. Germline CDR1 LNHDA, CDR2 SQIVND (reference sequence).

This rearrangement joins TRBV2 to TRBJ1-6, with a possible D match to TRBD1 (5 bases). V dropped 11 bases and J dropped 9 bases, with 26 bases sitting between them. Germline V CDR1 and CDR2: SNHLY, FYNNEI. The CDR3 spans 16 residues. This CDR3 is CAGTQGNPDLGSPLHF. CDR3 DNA: TGTGCCGGAACCCAGGGTAACCCGGATCTAGGTTCACCCCTCCACTTT.

V usage is TRBV19 and J usage is TRBJ1-1, with 7 bases that match TRBD1. CDR1 and CDR2 from the germline V gene are LNHDA and SQIVND (reference sequence). Trimming cost V 4 bases and J 0 bases; bases outside gene matches: 2. The CDR3 length is 14 residues. Written as DNA, the CDR3 is TGTGCCAGTAGTAACAGGGGTTTGAACACTGAAGCTTTCTTT. Its protein product is CASSNRGLNTEAFF. Combining the CDR3 with reference TRBV19 and TRBJ1-1 gives the whole variable domain DGGITQSPKYLFRKEGQNVTLSCEQNLNHDAMYWYRQDPGQGLRLIYYSQIVNDFQKGDIAEGYSVSREKKESFPLTVTSAQKNPTAFYLCASSNRGLNTEAFFGQGTRLTVV.

V usage is TRBV28 and J usage is TRBJ1-5; 7 bases match TRBD1. CDR3 size: 15 residues. J was trimmed by 3 bases and V by 3 bases; bases with no gene match: 5. Germline loops: CDR1 MDHEN, CDR2 SYDVKM. CDR3: CASSFQQGNNQPQHF. CDR3 in DNA: TGTGCCAGCAGTTTTCAACAGGGGAACAATCAGCCCCAGCATTTT.

This chain links TRBV24-1 with TRBJ2-7; 8 bases agree with TRBD2. J was trimmed by 2 bases and V by 1 base; bases with no gene match: 3. CDR3 length: 15 residues. Germline-derived CDR1 and CDR2 are KGHDR and SFDVKD. The CDR3 nucleotides are TGTGCCACCAGTGATTTTAACGGGGGGGCCTACGAGCAGTACTTC. Translation: CATSDFNGGAYEQYF.

This clone was recorded a few times. The chain is built from TRBV7-9 and TRBJ1-2; D is unclear. Germline V gene data show CDR1 as SEHNR and CDR2 as FQNEAQ (reference sequence). V gave up 1 base and J gave up 5 bases, with 11 bases separating them. CDR3 length equals 14 residues. The CDR3 protein is CASSLGFSGYGYTF. The CDR3 DNA is TGTGCCAGCAGCTTAGGTTTCTCGGGATATGGCTACACCTTC.

The chain carries TRBV7-2 and TRBJ2-7, with a possible D match to TRBD2 (5 bases). Trimming removed 1 base from V and 4 bases from J, with 14 bases in between. CDR3 length equals 15 residues. In germline, CDR1 is SGHTA, CDR2 FQGNSA. The CDR3 bases are TGTGCCAGCAGCTTAGTCGAAGGAGGTAAATACGAGCAGTACTTC. This sequence encodes CASSLVEGGKYEQYF. Full variable domain (rest looked up from reference TRBV7-2 and TRBJ2-7): GAGVSQSPSNKVTEKGKDVELRCDPISGHTALYWYRQSLGQGLEFLIYFQGNSAPDKSGLPSDRFSAERTGGSVSTLTIQRTQQEDSAVYLCASSLVEGGKYEQYFGPGTRLTVT.

This chain uses TRBV5-1 with TRBJ2-5, with 7 positions matching TRBD2. Germline V gives CDR1 SGHRS, CDR2 YFSETQ. The CDR3 runs 16 residues. V lost 3 bases to trimming and J lost 1 base; unmatched junction nucleotides: 9. CDR3 in DNA: TGCGCCAGCAGCTCCGGGACTAACCTAATCCAAGAGACCCAGTACTTC. The encoded protein is CASSSGTNLIQETQYF.

The gene calls are TRBV30 and TRBJ2-1, with TRBD2 identical over 11 bases. The length of the CDR3 is 20 residues. J gave up 7 bases and V 2 bases, and 22 bases lay outside the gene matches. Germline CDR1 is GTSNPN and CDR2 is SVGIG (reference sequence). Here the CDR3 reads CAWSPLRGLYLAGGLNEQFF. CDR3 nucleotide sequence: TGTGCCTGGAGTCCTCTCAGAGGCCTTTATCTAGCGGGAGGTTTAAATGAGCAGTTCTTC.